This T cell receptor (beta chain) appears in the sequencing data of a study of blood T cell repertoires in COVID-19. Study details: Samples came from the United States, Italy and Spain, spanning acute and convalescent COVID-19.

This clone was counted once. In the source study's methods: Nucleated cell counts were estimated from reference gene primer amplification. TCRdb's table, derived via immunoSEQ multiplex PCR, lists solely in-frame clones and lacks some. V and J calls and clone size are those listed in that table; D and trimming were worked out from the DNA. The sample has a few hundred thousand clones; approximately 89% are singletons. V trimming: 4 bases; J trimming: 4 bases; junction bases outside the gene matches: 9. CDR1 and CDR2 from the germline V gene are SGHAT and FQDESV (reference sequence). The CDR3 consists of 16 residues. Recruited during active infection, patients (from Seattle) were subsequently followed longitudinally.

Sequenced: peripheral blood. V is TRBV11-1 and J is TRBJ2-1; TRBD1 matches 8 bases. This clonotype was sampled from a woman aged 55-70 years with COVID-19, enrolled during active disease. For the CDR3, the DNA is TGTGCCAGCAGCTCCCGGGGCAGGGGGCTTTACAATGAGCAGTTCTTC. Its protein product is CASSSRGRGLYNEQFF.